The entry below describes one T cell receptor beta chain. There is no known antigen for this receptor. Base qualities are not recorded, but no much larger clone differs from it by a single base. Stable Graves' hyperthyroidism was defined as no progression to ophthalmopathy during 18 months of follow-up. Hyperthyroidism patients were newly diagnosed, had a disease duration of under 2 months, and were aged 18 to 65 years. Any patient with an uncontrolled infection, another autoimmune disease, pregnancy or lactation was excluded. Diagnoses relied on clinical symptoms, serum thyroxine and TRAb, thyroid ultrasound and orbital computed tomography. PBMCs were isolated from more than 9 ml of fresh peripheral blood by Ficoll-Paque density gradient centrifugation. Trizol reagent was used to extract total RNA, and RNA quality was then checked on an Agilent 2100 Bioanalyzer. Clipping removes 1 base from V and 2 bases from J, with 4 as the unmatched junction base count. In the germline V gene (reference sequence), CDR1 corresponds to SGHNT and CDR2 to YYREEE. From cysteine to phenylalanine, the CDR3 is 15 amino acids long. The sequence is cut down to CDR3 DNA, 45 bases in frame from base 1.

The data were taken from a study of T cells in Graves' hyperthyroidism and ophthalmopathy (dated by TCRdb to between 2018 and 2020). Turning to the overall study: Peripheral blood samples were taken at initial diagnosis, before any treatment was given. The paper reports TCR Vbeta CDR3 sequencing of some 140 peripheral blood samples: around 45 ophthalmopathy, roughly 74 hyperthyroidism and 17 progressor patients. A discovery cohort of about a hundred patients, roughly 45 with Graves' ophthalmopathy and approximately 57 with stable Graves' hyperthyroidism, was used to find distinguishing TCR V-J signatures. The approximately 90 discovery patients were divided at random into training and test sets in a 7:3 ratio. Prospective prediction of ophthalmopathy was tested in an independent validation cohort of approximately 19 hyperthyroidism patients and 15 to 17 patients who later progressed to ophthalmopathy. In addition, the study compared T-cell repertoires in thyroid tissue and in blood from six Graves' hyperthyroidism patients. After blood sampling, hyperthyroidism patients were treated with methimazole at a starting dose of 30 mg daily, and ophthalmopathy patients were treated with high-dose intravenous methylprednisolone.

The full study reports these points: A 13 V-J signature model separated ophthalmopathy from stable hyperthyroidism, with around 91% sensitivity and about 81% specificity in cross-validation and 80%/75% in testing. Most expanded thyroid clonotypes (frequency above 0.001) were also detected in blood, suggesting blood repertoires may reflect thyroid immune responses. In validation, the model predicted progression to ophthalmopathy with around 71% sensitivity and 72% to 75% specificity, a median of roughly seven months before onset. No statistical method was used to fix the sample size in advance, and group allocation was not hidden from the investigators.

Amplification of TCR beta CDR3 regions was carried out from RNA transcripts. The TCR CDR3 was subjected to a first round of RT-PCR using the HTBI primer set and the Qiagen OneStep RT-PCR kit. Libraries were constructed in a second round of multiplex PCR, after which size selection and purification were performed. Libraries were sequenced paired-end with 100 bp reads on an Illumina HiSeq2000. Processing in the source paper ran as follows. SOAPnuke was used to process the raw data, throwing out any read that contained adapters or uncalled bases, had a mean Phred below 15, or lacked an exact constant-primer or identifier match. High-quality paired reads were merged with COPE v1.2.5, and unique nucleotide sequences were defined as clonotypes. MiTCR v1.1 was used to align the clonotypes against IMGT TRBV, TRBD and TRBJ reference segments. The analysis included only V-J combinations with a frequency above 0.0001, which together covered more than 99% of the repertoires. The TCS score was defined as F50 (clonal expansion) divided by E x V (chaos), with BLOSUM62-based TCRdist calculated between CDR3 peptides within each V-J. Welch's t-statistics and random forest reduced 514 V-J features to around 14, which were used in a naive Bayes classifier (R e1071). Using fastp trimming at Q25 and MiXCR clonotype assembly, TCRdb reanalyzed the public sequencing data and kept in-frame beta chains. Each record represents a unique CDR3 protein, reported with the most common genes and DNA among its rows. The V and J calls shown here were made by TCRdb, not taken from the authors' results. The sample data list about 300,000 distinct CDR3 sequences, and about 15% of these were observed just once. The ten largest clones represent roughly 31% of the sample.

The source material was blood. The sequence was obtained from a man between 25 and 39 years old with Graves' hyperthyroidism. The V gene is TRBV5-4 and the J gene is TRBJ2-7, with TRBD1 identical over 9 junction bases. Here is the DNA: TGTGCCAGCAGCTTGTTACAGGGGGCCACCTACGAGCAGTACTTC. Translated, this is CASSLLQGATYEQYF.